Below, one T cell receptor beta chain is given with its context. The target of this receptor is not known. The sample holds no much larger clone one base away, and base qualities are not on file. Trimming costs V 2 bases and J 11 bases, and their ends lie 13 bases apart. For CDR1 and CDR2, the germline V gene lists SGHAT and FQNNGV. Reading from cysteine to phenylalanine, the CDR3 counts 14 amino acids. The read is trimmed to its CDR3 DNA, 42 bases read in frame from base 1. The data were obtained in a study of identical twins listed by TCRdb under 2016. Background on the whole study: The study deep-sequenced TCR alpha and beta repertoires from monozygotic twins, unrelated adults of various ages and cord blood to test whether fetal clonotypes persist. To rule out contamination, the twin experiments were replicated at different times with different library preparation protocols. Study-wide conclusions, independent of this receptor: The excess sharing between twins in beta out-of-frame sequences was weaker because fewer shared sequences reduced the signal-to-noise ratio. Fewer insertions were carried by abundant cord blood beta clonotypes; a weaker similar trend was observed in young adult naive repertoires, while no such trend was observed in memory repertoires. Zero-insertion analyses could be partly confounded by invariant T cells such as MAIT and iNKT, although diverse VJ usage argued against such confounding for most clonotypes. Compared with coincidental sharing between unrelated individuals, out-of-frame TCR alpha sequences shared between twins showed an excess of sequences with low generation probability. In monozygotic twins, out-of-frame TCR alpha sharing was systematically underestimated by recombination models, although the models agreed with sharing between unrelated individuals. Because the same donors could not be followed over many years, the conclusions relied on cross-sectional statistical analysis.

Library preparation was by 5' RACE. TCRdb shows the sequencer as Illumina HiSeq 2000. Template switching introduced a universal primer binding site; the final cDNA contained a unique molecular identifier, enabling accurate counting of TCR cDNA molecules. First-strand cDNA for TCR alpha and beta chains was synthesized from specific primers in the conserved constant-segment region. To control for contamination, each cDNA library was double barcoded with a SMART-Mk sample barcode plus Illumina barcodes. Two successive PCR steps introduced TruSeq adapter sequences along with Illumina sample barcodes. Sequencing of the TCR alpha and beta cDNA libraries was done on the Illumina HiSeq platform using custom primers. In the original analysis: MiGEC was used to process raw reads and extract unique molecular identifiers, and MiXCR was used to find CDR3 positions. For each individual, recombination models were inferred using an EM algorithm with the repgenHMM and IGoR tools. Shared clonotypes were analyzed with the tcR package in R, and sharing was normalized by the product of cloneset sizes. To study raw recombination without the effects of thymic and clonal selection, out-of-frame nonproductive sequences were analyzed. TCRdb reran the public reads through fastp at Q25 and MiXCR, keeping productive beta chains. CDR3 protein duplicates are merged, each entry listing the most common genes and DNA. These V and J calls originate from TCRdb's pipeline instead of the authors' own analysis. This sample has some 760,000 distinct CDR3 sequences in its table, and roughly 20% of those were observed once. The ten largest clones represent roughly 13% of the sample.

Every donor was a healthy Caucasian. The twin cohort comprised three pairs of female monozygotic twins, all aged roughly 18 to 29 years. Peripheral blood mononuclear cells were the source from which RNA for the TCR libraries was isolated. The sample was also reused in another study, on T cells expressing NK-cell markers. According to the second study: Three sorted T-cell subsets (CD3+CD56+NKG2C+, CD3+CD56+NKG2C- and CD3+CD56-NKG2C+) from several donors had their TCR beta-chain repertoires profiled. Of the eight sequenced donors, seven were found to be HCMV-seropositive and one was found to be HCMV-seronegative. In several experiments an anti-gammadeltaTCR antibody was added to restrict sorting to alphabetaTCR-expressing T cells. In several donors, the dominant CD3+CD56+NKG2C+ clonotypes were among the top 10 CD8+ clonotypes and accounted for about 1.0-7.5% of CD8+ T cells. Those dominant clonotypes were again the most abundant among CD3+CD56-NKG2C+ cells in a handful of donors, at about 25-65%. Whether the expanded NKG2C-expressing T cell clones were specific for HCMV antigens was left unclear. Randomly selected healthy volunteers, three men and five women, were used as the eight sequenced donors. To determine HCMV serostatus, a commercial ELISA kit was used to detect HCMV-specific IgG in serum. For about six donors, bulk peripheral blood T-cell repertoires were also sequenced from unsorted PBMC. MIGEC was used to demultiplex reads and group reads by UMI, and MiTCR was used to assemble and quantify clonotypes. Only TCR cDNA sequences supported by at least two reads were kept to exclude erroneous sequences. Downstream repertoire analysis used the tcR package, and clonotypes were matched across fractions by CDR3 nucleotide sequence plus V segment. VDJmatch was used to annotate antigen specificity against VDJdb, with one amino acid substitution allowed in CDR3.

The V gene is TRBV11-2 and the J gene is TRBJ2-6, with an unclear D gene assignment. The receptor was isolated from a woman under 30 in good health. The sequencing input was PBMCs. CDR3 protein: CASSLSRPEDVLTF. The nucleotides read TGTGCCAGCAGCTTAAGCAGGCCAGAGGACGTCCTGACTTTC.